Listed below are T cell receptor beta chains from one sample, sequenced in a study of cytomegalovirus exposure and HLA in healthy donors. Here immunoSEQ multiplex PCR was the method, and the copy in TCRdb shows in-frame clones only, minus some. The data hold 200,000 to 250,000 clones, with more than 75% observed a single time. The sample comprised PBMCs. These receptors were obtained from a woman in her forties in good health and CMV-seronegative. Both conserved end residues are part of each CDR3. The D gene is left open where the match is weak. Part of the rows lack a size; the others show once, few, many or a class for expanded clones.

d_call: -; clone_size: -; v_call: TRBV5-1; j_call: TRBJ2-7; cdr3_aa: CASTLTGFSEQYF; cdr3_nt: TGTGCCAGCACCTTAACAGGGTTTAGCGAGCAGTACTTC
d_call: -; clone_size: -; v_call: TRBV27; j_call: TRBJ1-4; cdr3_aa: CASSFNSGNEKLFF; cdr3_nt: TGTGCCAGCAGTTTCAATTCCGGTAATGAAAAACTGTTTTTT
d_call: TRBD2; clone_size: -; v_call: TRBV11-2; j_call: TRBJ2-3; cdr3_aa: CASSLDLWLADTDTQYF; cdr3_nt: TGTGCCAGCAGCTTAGATCTTTGGCTAGCGGACACAGATACGCAGTATTTT
d_call: TRBD1; clone_size: -; v_call: TRBV7-9; j_call: TRBJ2-5; cdr3_aa: CASRQGYRGYQETQYF; cdr3_nt: TGTGCCAGCCGCCAGGGATACAGGGGGTACCAAGAGACCCAGTACTTC
d_call: -; clone_size: -; v_call: TRBV30; j_call: TRBJ2-7; cdr3_aa: CAYGGAYEQYF; cdr3_nt: TGTGCTTACGGGGGAGCCTACGAGCAGTACTTC
d_call: -; clone_size: -; v_call: TRBV9; j_call: TRBJ2-1; cdr3_aa: CASSVARGHRSSYNEQFF; cdr3_nt: TGTGCCAGCAGCGTAGCTAGGGGACACAGAAGCTCCTACAATGAGCAGTTCTTC
d_call: -; clone_size: -; v_call: TRBV13; j_call: TRBJ2-3; cdr3_aa: CASSPRLVSPDTQYF; cdr3_nt: TGTGCCAGCAGCCCGCGACTAGTCTCCCCAGATACGCAGTATTTT
d_call: TRBD1; clone_size: -; v_call: TRBV27; j_call: TRBJ2-2; cdr3_aa: CASRKQGAGTGELFF; cdr3_nt: TGTGCCAGCAGGAAACAGGGGGCGGGCACCGGGGAGCTGTTTTTT
d_call: TRBD2; clone_size: -; v_call: TRBV6-6; j_call: TRBJ2-7; cdr3_aa: CASSGGGYEQYF; cdr3_nt: TGTGCCAGCAGCGGGGGGGGATACGAGCAGTACTTC
d_call: TRBD2; clone_size: once; v_call: TRBV18; j_call: TRBJ2-7; cdr3_aa: CASSPPVLAGIYEQYF; cdr3_nt: TGTGCCAGCTCACCACCGGTCCTAGCGGGGATCTACGAGCAGTACTTC
d_call: -; clone_size: -; v_call: TRBV6-5; j_call: TRBJ2-2; cdr3_aa: CASSLGVGTGGELFF; cdr3_nt: TGTGCCAGCAGTCTAGGTGTGGGAACAGGGGGGGAGCTGTTTTTT
d_call: -; clone_size: -; v_call: TRBV9; j_call: TRBJ1-5; cdr3_aa: CARETNQPQHF; cdr3_nt: TGTGCCAGGGAGACCAATCAGCCCCAGCATTTT
d_call: TRBD2; clone_size: -; v_call: TRBV9; j_call: TRBJ2-2; cdr3_aa: CASSGHTVTSPNTGELFF; cdr3_nt: TGTGCCAGCAGCGGACACACCGTGACTAGCCCGAACACCGGGGAGCTGTTTTTT
d_call: -; clone_size: -; v_call: TRBV7-9; j_call: TRBJ1-1; cdr3_aa: CASRSTGSTEAFF; cdr3_nt: TGTGCCAGCAGATCTACGGGGAGTACTGAAGCTTTCTTT
d_call: -; clone_size: -; v_call: TRBV6-5; j_call: TRBJ1-1; cdr3_aa: CAVGGAMNTEAFF; cdr3_nt: TGTGCCGTTGGAGGGGCAATGAACACTGAAGCTTTCTTT
d_call: TRBD2; clone_size: -; v_call: TRBV27; j_call: TRBJ2-7; cdr3_aa: CASSLLGTSNSEQYF; cdr3_nt: TGTGCCAGCAGTTTATTGGGGACTAGCAACAGCGAGCAGTACTTC
d_call: TRBD1; clone_size: -; v_call: TRBV7-2; j_call: TRBJ1-3; cdr3_aa: CASSSQGALNTIYF; cdr3_nt: TGTGCCAGCAGCTCCCAGGGGGCCTTAAACACCATATATTTT
d_call: -; clone_size: -; v_call: TRBV18; j_call: TRBJ2-7; cdr3_aa: CASTTELGPTYEQYF; cdr3_nt: TGTGCCAGCACCACCGAATTGGGGCCGACCTACGAGCAGTACTTC
d_call: TRBD1; clone_size: -; v_call: TRBV6-1; j_call: TRBJ2-7; cdr3_aa: CASGTAYEQYF; cdr3_nt: TGTGCCAGCGGGACAGCCTACGAGCAGTACTTC
d_call: -; clone_size: -; v_call: TRBV7-8; j_call: TRBJ2-7; cdr3_aa: CASCQTGSSYEQYF; cdr3_nt: TGTGCCAGCTGCCAGACTGGGAGCTCCTACGAGCAGTACTTC
d_call: TRBD2; clone_size: -; v_call: TRBV9; j_call: TRBJ2-1; cdr3_aa: CASSPGGLGSWEQFF; cdr3_nt: TGTGCCAGCAGCCCGGGGGGTCTCGGGAGTTGGGAGCAGTTCTTC
d_call: TRBD1; clone_size: -; v_call: TRBV5-6; j_call: TRBJ2-7; cdr3_aa: CASSWGPGTGEYEQYF; cdr3_nt: TGTGCCAGCAGCTGGGGGCCGGGGACAGGGGAGTACGAGCAGTACTTC
d_call: TRBD2; clone_size: few; v_call: TRBV2; j_call: TRBJ2-7; cdr3_aa: CASSKAGDTEQYF; cdr3_nt: TGTGCCAGCAGTAAAGCGGGAGATACCGAGCAGTACTTC
d_call: -; clone_size: -; v_call: TRBV28; j_call: TRBJ1-5; cdr3_aa: CASSRVELNQPQHF; cdr3_nt: TGTGCCAGCAGCCGGGTCGAGCTTAATCAGCCCCAGCATTTT
d_call: -; clone_size: -; v_call: TRBV4-1; j_call: TRBJ1-2; cdr3_aa: CASSQEPNFWGGGYTF; cdr3_nt: TGCGCCAGCAGCCAAGAGCCCAATTTCTGGGGCGGTGGCTACACCTTC
d_call: TRBD1; clone_size: -; v_call: TRBV27; j_call: TRBJ1-5; cdr3_aa: CASSLSIQGADQPQHF; cdr3_nt: TGTGCCAGCAGTTTATCGATCCAGGGGGCAGATCAGCCCCAGCATTTT
d_call: -; clone_size: -; v_call: TRBV28; j_call: TRBJ1-2; cdr3_aa: CASSLTATAAGGYTF; cdr3_nt: TGTGCCAGCAGTTTAACGGCGACAGCCGCTGGTGGCTACACCTTC
d_call: TRBD2; clone_size: -; v_call: TRBV28; j_call: TRBJ2-1; cdr3_aa: CASSFPFPDPSGSGNEQFF; cdr3_nt: TGTGCCAGCAGTTTCCCCTTTCCGGACCCTAGCGGGAGCGGGAATGAGCAGTTCTTC
d_call: TRBD1; clone_size: -; v_call: TRBV18; j_call: TRBJ1-1; cdr3_aa: CASSPRQGAGTEAFF; cdr3_nt: TGTGCCAGCTCACCACGGCAGGGGGCGGGCACTGAAGCTTTCTTT
d_call: TRBD1; clone_size: -; v_call: TRBV7-3; j_call: TRBJ2-3; cdr3_aa: CASSSGQGMGDTQYF; cdr3_nt: TGTGCCAGCAGCTCGGGACAGGGGATGGGAGATACGCAGTATTTT
d_call: -; clone_size: -; v_call: TRBV5-1; j_call: TRBJ1-2; cdr3_aa: CASSLDGDYGYTF; cdr3_nt: TGCGCCAGCAGCTTGGACGGGGACTATGGCTACACCTTC
d_call: -; clone_size: -; v_call: TRBV29-1; j_call: TRBJ1-2; cdr3_aa: CSVVARRQDYGYTF; cdr3_nt: TGCAGCGTTGTTGCCCGGAGACAGGACTATGGCTACACCTTC
d_call: TRBD1; clone_size: -; v_call: TRBV5-1; j_call: TRBJ1-5; cdr3_aa: CASSFTGGGNQPQHF; cdr3_nt: TGCGCCAGCAGCTTTACAGGGGGAGGAAATCAGCCCCAGCATTTT